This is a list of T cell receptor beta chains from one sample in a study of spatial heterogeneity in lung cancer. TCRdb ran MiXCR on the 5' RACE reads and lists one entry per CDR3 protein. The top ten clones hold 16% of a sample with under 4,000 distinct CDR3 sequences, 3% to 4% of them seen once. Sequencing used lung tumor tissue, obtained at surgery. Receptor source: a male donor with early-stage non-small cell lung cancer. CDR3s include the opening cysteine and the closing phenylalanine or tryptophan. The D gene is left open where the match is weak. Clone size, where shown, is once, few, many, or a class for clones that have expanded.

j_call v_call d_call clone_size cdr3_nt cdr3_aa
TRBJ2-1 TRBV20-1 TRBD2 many TGCAGTGCTGGGATCGGGACTAGGGACAATGAGCAGTTCTTC CSAGIGTRDNEQFF
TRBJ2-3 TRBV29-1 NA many TGCAGCGTGGCCCAGGGTTTCACAGATACGCAGTATTTT CSVAQGFTDTQYF
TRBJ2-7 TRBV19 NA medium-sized TGTGCCAGTAGTAGGGACATATCGCTGTACGAGCAGTACTTC CASSRDISLYEQYF
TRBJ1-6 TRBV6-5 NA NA TGTGCCAGCAGTTACGACGGAACCCCAGTAGATTCACCCCTCCACTTT CASSYDGTPVDSPLHF
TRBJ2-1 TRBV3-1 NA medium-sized TGTGCCAGCAGCCAAGGTAGGGCAGGGGCCTTC CASSQGRAGAF
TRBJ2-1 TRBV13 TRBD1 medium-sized TGTGCCAGCAGATCTGGGGACAGGGTGGCGAATGAGCAGTTCTTC CASRSGDRVANEQFF
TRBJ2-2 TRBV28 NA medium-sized TGTGCCAGCAGTCTCACTGGTGGGGAGAGCGGGGAGCTGTTTTTT CASSLTGGESGELFF
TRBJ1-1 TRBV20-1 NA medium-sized TGCAGTGCTAGAGATCCTTGGGGGGACACTGAAGCTTTCTTT CSARDPWGDTEAFF
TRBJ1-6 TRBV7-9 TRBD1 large TGTGCCAGCAGGGGGACAGGGGAGGAATCACCCCTCCACTTT CASRGTGEESPLHF
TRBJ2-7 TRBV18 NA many TGTGCCAGCTCACCGGACTCCGGAAACGAGCAGTACTTC CASSPDSGNEQYF
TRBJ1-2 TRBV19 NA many TGTGCCAGTAGTATTCCCATATCGGGGCTAGCTAACTATGGCTACACCTTC CASSIPISGLANYGYTF
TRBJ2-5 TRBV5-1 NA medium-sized TGCGCCAGCAGCCCGTGGACCCCGGGACAAACTTCAACCCAGTACTTC CASSPWTPGQTSTQYF
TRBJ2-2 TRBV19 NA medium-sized TGTGCCAGTAGCCCGAGCCCACACGACCCTTCCACCGGGGAGCTGTTTTTT CASSPSPHDPSTGELFF
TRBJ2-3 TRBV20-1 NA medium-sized TGCAGTGCTAGGCGGGTGGGGACAGATACGCAGTATTTT CSARRVGTDTQYF
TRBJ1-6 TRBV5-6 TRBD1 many TGTGCCAGCAGCTTGCTTGGGACAGGTGGGAATTCACCCCTCCACTTT CASSLLGTGGNSPLHF
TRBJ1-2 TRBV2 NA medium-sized TGTGCCAGCAGTGAACCCAGGGGAATAGAAGACTATGGCTACACCTTC CASSEPRGIEDYGYTF
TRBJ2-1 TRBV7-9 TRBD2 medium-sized TGTGCCAGCAGCTCTCCTACTGGACTAGCGGGGGATGAGCAGTTCTTC CASSSPTGLAGDEQFF